Sequencing of this T cell receptor beta chain was carried out in a study of T cell changes during pregnancy in multiple sclerosis. V shed 4 bases and J 6 bases; nucleotides not matched to a gene: 17. This CDR3 is 18 amino acids long. CDR1 and CDR2 from the germline V gene are SGHTA and FQGTGA. Some clones are missing from TCRdb's copy, which holds only in-frame ones; the method was immunoSEQ multiplex PCR. Altogether 90,000 to 100,000 clones are present, over 80% being singletons, with the ten largest covering 4.3%. This sequence joins TRBV7-3 and TRBJ2-1; 8 positions agree with TRBD2. The sequencing here drew on peripheral blood, taken in the first trimester of pregnancy. This TCR was sampled from a female donor with multiple sclerosis, enrolled in a pregnancy study. CDR3 protein: CASSSKSPGTSWSNEQFF. The DNA for the CDR3 is TGTGCCAGCAGCTCGAAATCTCCCGGGACTAGTTGGAGCAATGAGCAGTTCTTC.